A few counts support the clone carrying this T cell receptor beta chain. Antigen: not known. The data derive from a study of early T cells in non-severe SARS-CoV-2 infection. About the research overall: Sequencing used unsorted whole-blood bulk RNA, so chains lack pairing. Study findings and constraints: In VDJdb matching, anti-spike CD8 responses were favored while private and CD4 specificities went missing.

With 8 bases removed from V and 7 bases from J, the gap between germline ends came to 21 bases. Per the germline V gene, CDR1 is MNHNY and CDR2 is SVGAGI (reference sequence). CDR3 length: 15 amino acids. Unique molecular identifiers were added to individual cDNA molecules. TCRdb re-derived calls from the 5' RACE reads in MiXCR, one entry per CDR3 protein. The repertoire includes around 63,000 distinct CDR3 sequences, 13% of them detected once, and about 4.4% sits in the top ten. This rearrangement joins TRBV6-6 to TRBJ1-5; perhaps TRBD1 as D (5 bases). The sequence came from an adult who was a healthcare worker with PCR-confirmed SARS-CoV-2 infection or an uninfected control (not recorded which). Input material: whole blood. The CDR3 spells CASRTSAAGTQPQHF. The CDR3 DNA follows: TGTGCCAGCCGTACCTCGGCGGCAGGGACCCAGCCCCAGCATTTT.